This section outlines one T cell receptor (beta chain) sequence together with its context. As processed by the authors: Quantification of nucleated cells was approximated via reference gene primer amplification. Some clones are missing from TCRdb's copy, which holds only in-frame ones; the method was immunoSEQ multiplex PCR. V, J and clone size are those of that table, while D and trimming were read from the DNA. This table holds about 200,000 clones, around 86% found once. These data belong to a study of blood T cell repertoires in COVID-19. Study overall: The study drew acute and convalescent COVID-19 samples from the United States, Italy and Spain.

Germline CDR1 is SGHTA and CDR2 is FQGNSA. The CDR3 covers 14 residues. The germline V and J ends were trimmed by 3 bases and 8 bases, with 16 bases remaining between them. This TCR derives from a woman aged 45 to 65 with acute COVID-19. The chain uses TRBV7-2 and TRBJ2-5; D gene ambiguous. Sequencing was performed on PBMCs or T cells enriched from blood (not recorded which). CDR3 sequence (DNA): TGTGCCAGCAGCTTCGAGCGCGGCCGCGAAACCCAGTACTTC. Residues: CASSFERGRETQYF.